The T cell receptor (beta chain) described here comes from a study of cytomegalovirus exposure and HLA in healthy donors. Study conclusions and caveats: A missense variant in DCLRE1C was later tied to TCR beta V- and J-gene trimming. The Asian-associated ancestry cluster reportedly had fewer N-insertions than the roughly 670-donor mean in a later analysis.

Donors showed nominal health when sampled, although they likely had unrecorded immune exposures. Unmatched junction bases numbered 2, after V lost 0 bases and J lost 4 bases. Germline V CDR1 and CDR2: SGHRS, YFSETQ. The CDR3 is 14 amino acids. The PCR ran on 60 Vbeta and 13 Jbeta primers. Only in-frame clones appear in the TCRdb table, and some are missing; sequencing was by immunoSEQ multiplex PCR. The data contain roughly 160,000 clones, over 70% of them singletons. A note on this clone: Its antigen is not known.

The rearrangement uses TRBV5-1 and TRBJ2-7; 9 positions agree with TRBD2. Sequenced material: PBMCs. The receptor was isolated from a young man in good health and CMV-seronegative. Here the CDR3 DNA reads TGCGCCAGCAGCTTGGAGCTAGCGGGATACGAGCAGTACTTC. As protein: CASSLELAGYEQYF.